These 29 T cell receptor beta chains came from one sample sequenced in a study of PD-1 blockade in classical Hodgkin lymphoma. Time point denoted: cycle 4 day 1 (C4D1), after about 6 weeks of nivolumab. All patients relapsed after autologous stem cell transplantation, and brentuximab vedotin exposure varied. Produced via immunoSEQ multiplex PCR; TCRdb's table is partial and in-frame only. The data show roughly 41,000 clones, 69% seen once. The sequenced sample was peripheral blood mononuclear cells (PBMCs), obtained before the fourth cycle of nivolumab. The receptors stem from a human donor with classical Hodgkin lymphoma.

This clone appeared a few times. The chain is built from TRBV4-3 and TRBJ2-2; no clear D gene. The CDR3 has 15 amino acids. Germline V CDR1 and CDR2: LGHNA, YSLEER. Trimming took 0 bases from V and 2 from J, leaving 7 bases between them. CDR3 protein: CASSQDPANTGELFF. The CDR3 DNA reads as TGCGCCAGCAGCCAAGATCCGGCAAACACCGGGGAGCTGTTTTTT.

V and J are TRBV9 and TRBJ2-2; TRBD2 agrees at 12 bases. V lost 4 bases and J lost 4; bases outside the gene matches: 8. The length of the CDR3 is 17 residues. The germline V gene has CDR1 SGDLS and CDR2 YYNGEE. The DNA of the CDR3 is TGTGCCAGCAGCAGCCTGCTAGCGGGGGGGTTCACCGGGGAGCTGTTTTTT. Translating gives CASSSLLAGGFTGELFF.

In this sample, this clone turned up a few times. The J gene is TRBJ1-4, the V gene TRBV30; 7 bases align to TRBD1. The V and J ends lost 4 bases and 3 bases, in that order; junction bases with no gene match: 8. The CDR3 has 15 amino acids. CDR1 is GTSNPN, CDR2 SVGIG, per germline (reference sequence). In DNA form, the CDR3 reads TGTGCCTGGACTCGACTCGGGACAGCTAATGAAAAACTGTTTTTT. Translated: CAWTRLGTANEKLFF.

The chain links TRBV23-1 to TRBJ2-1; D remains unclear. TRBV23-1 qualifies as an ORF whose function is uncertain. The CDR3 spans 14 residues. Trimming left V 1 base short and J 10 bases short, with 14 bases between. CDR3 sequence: CASSQFSQRWEQFF. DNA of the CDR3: TGCGCCAGCAGTCAATTTAGTCAGCGCTGGGAGCAGTTCTTC.

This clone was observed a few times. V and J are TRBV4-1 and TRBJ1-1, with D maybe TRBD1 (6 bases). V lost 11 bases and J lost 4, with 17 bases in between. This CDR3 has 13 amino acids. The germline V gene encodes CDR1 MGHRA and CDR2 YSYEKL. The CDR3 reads CASRGGAGTEAFF. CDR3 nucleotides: TGCGCCTCCCGGGGGGGCGCAGGCACTGAAGCTTTCTTT.

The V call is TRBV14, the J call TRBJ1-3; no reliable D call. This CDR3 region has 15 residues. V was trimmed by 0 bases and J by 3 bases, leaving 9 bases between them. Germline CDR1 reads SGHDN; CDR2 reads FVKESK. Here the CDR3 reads CASSQDSFLGNTIYF. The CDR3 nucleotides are TGTGCCAGCAGCCAAGATAGTTTCCTTGGAAACACCATATATTTT.

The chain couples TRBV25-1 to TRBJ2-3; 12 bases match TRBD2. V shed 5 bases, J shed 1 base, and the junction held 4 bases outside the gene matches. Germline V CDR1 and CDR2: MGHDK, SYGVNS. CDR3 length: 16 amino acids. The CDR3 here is CASSLRLAGGTDTQYF. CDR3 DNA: TGTGCCAGCAGTCTACGACTAGCGGGGGGCACAGATACGCAGTATTTT.

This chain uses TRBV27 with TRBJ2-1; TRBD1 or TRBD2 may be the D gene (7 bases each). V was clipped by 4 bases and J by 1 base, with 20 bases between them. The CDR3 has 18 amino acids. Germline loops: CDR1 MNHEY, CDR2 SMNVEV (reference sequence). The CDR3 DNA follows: TGTGCCAGCAGTTCGCCTTGGCAGGGGGGGGCTTCCTACAATGAGCAGTTCTTC. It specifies CASSSPWQGGASYNEQFF.

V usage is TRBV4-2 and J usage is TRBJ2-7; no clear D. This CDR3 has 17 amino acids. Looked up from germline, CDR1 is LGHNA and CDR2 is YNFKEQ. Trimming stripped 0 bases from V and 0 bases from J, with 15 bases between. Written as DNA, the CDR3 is TGTGCCAGCAGCCAAGACCTTCCCGGCGTATACTCCTACGAGCAGTACTTC. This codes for CASSQDLPGVYSYEQYF.

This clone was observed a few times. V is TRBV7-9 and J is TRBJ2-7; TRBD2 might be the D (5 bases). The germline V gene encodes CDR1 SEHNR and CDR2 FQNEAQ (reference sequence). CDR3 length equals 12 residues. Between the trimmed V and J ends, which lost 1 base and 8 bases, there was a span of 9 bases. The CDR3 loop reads CASSLGRGQQYF. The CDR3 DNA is TGTGCCAGCAGCTTAGGGCGAGGGCAGCAGTACTTC.

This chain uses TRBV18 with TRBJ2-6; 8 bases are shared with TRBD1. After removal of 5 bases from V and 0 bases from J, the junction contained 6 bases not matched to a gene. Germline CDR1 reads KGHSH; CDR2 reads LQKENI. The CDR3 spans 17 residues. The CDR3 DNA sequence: TGTGCCAGCTCATCGGACAGGGCTTACTCTGGGGCCAACGTCCTGACTTTC. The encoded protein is CASSSDRAYSGANVLTF.

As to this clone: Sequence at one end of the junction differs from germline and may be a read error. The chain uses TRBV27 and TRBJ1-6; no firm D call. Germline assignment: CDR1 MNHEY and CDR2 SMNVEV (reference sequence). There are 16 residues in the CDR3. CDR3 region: CASSLSHSSYNSPLHF. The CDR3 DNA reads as TGTGCCAGCAGTCTATCGCACAGCTCCTATAATTCACCCCTCCACTTT.

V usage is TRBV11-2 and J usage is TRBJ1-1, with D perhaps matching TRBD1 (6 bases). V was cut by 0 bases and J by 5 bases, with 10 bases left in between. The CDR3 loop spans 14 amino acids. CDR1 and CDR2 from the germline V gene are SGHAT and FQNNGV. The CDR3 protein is CASSLDRGGTEAFF. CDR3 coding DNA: TGTGCCAGCAGCTTAGACAGGGGTGGTACTGAAGCTTTCTTT.

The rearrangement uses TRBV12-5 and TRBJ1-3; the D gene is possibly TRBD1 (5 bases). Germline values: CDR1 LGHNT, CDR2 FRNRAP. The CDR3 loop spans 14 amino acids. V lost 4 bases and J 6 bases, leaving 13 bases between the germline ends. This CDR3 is CASGSDGALNTIYF. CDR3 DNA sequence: TGTGCTAGTGGTTCGGACGGGGCCTTAAACACCATATATTTT.

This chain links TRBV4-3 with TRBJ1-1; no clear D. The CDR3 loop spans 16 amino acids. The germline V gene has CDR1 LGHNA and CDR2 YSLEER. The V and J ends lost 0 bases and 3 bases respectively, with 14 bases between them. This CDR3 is CASSQDSLLRDTEAFF. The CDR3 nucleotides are TGCGCCAGCAGCCAAGATAGTCTTCTCCGGGACACTGAAGCTTTCTTT.

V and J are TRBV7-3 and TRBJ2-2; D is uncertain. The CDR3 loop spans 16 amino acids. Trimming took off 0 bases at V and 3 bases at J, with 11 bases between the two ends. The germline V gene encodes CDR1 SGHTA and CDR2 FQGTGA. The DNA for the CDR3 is TGTGCCAGCAGCTTAACGTCTCGGACCTACACCGGGGAGCTGTTTTTT. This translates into CASSLTSRTYTGELFF.

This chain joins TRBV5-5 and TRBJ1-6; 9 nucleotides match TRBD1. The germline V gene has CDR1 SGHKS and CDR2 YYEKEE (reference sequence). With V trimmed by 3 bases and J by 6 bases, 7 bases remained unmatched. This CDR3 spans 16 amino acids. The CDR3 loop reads CASSSTGGSLNSPLHF. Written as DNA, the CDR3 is TGTGCCAGCAGCTCGACAGGGGGATCGCTTAATTCACCCCTCCACTTT.

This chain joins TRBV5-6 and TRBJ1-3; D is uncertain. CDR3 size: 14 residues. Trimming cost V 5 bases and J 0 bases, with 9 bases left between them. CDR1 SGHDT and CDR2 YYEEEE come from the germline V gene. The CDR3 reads CASRGQDSGNTIYF. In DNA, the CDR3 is TGTGCCAGCAGAGGTCAAGACTCTGGAAACACCATATATTTT.

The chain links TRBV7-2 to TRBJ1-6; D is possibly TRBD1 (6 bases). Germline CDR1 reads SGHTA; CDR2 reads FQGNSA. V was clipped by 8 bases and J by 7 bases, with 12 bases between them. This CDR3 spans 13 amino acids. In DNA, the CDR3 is TGTGCCAGCGGGGCACAGGGAAATTCACCCCTCCACTTT. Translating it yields CASGAQGNSPLHF.

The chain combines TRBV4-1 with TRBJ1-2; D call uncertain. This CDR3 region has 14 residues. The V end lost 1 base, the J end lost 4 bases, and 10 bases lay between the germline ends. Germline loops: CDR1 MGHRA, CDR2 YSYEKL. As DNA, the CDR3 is TGCGCCAGCAGCCAAGCTCTCAGGATCTATGGCTACACCTTC. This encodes CASSQALRIYGYTF.

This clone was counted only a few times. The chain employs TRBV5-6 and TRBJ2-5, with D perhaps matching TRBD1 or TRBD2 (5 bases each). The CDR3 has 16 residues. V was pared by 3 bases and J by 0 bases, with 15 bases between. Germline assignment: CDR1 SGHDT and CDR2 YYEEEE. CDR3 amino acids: CASSSEGRTYQETQYF. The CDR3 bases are TGTGCCAGCAGCTCTGAGGGACGGACGTACCAAGAGACCCAGTACTTC.

The CDR3 coding sequence is TGTGCCAGTAGTATAGACCAGGAATTCAATCAGCCCCAGCATTTT. As protein: CASSIDQEFNQPQHF. The chain employs TRBV19 and TRBJ1-5; D gene unclear. This CDR3 spans 15 amino acids. Germline V gives CDR1 LNHDA, CDR2 SQIVND (reference sequence). Trimming removed 0 bases at V and 3 bases at J, with 9 bases between.

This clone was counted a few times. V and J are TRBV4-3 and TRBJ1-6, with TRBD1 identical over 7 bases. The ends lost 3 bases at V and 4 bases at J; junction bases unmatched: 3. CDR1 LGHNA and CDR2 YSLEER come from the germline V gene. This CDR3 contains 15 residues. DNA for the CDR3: TGCGCCAGCAGCCAGGAGGGACAGTATAATTCACCCCTCCACTTT. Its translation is CASSQEGQYNSPLHF.

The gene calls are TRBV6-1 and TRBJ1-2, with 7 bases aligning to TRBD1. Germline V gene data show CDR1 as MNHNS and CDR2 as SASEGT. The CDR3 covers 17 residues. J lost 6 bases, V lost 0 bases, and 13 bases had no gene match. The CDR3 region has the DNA TGTGCCAGCAGTGAAGCGCTAGGATTAGGGGGCGCACATGGCTACACCTTC. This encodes CASSEALGLGGAHGYTF.

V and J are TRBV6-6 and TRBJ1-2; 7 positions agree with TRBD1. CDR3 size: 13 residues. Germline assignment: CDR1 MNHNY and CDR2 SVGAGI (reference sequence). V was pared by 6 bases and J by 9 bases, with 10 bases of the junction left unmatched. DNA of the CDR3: TGTGCCAGCAGAGACAGGGTGGGTCAAAGCTACACCTTC. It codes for CASRDRVGQSYTF.

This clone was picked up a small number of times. The DNA of the CDR3 is TGTGCCAGCACCAGGGGTTGGAACACTGAAGCTTTCTTT. Amino acid sequence: CASTRGWNTEAFF. The chain has TRBV5-6 and TRBJ1-1; possible D gene TRBD1, 6 bases. The V end lost 6 bases, the J end lost 1 base, and 10 bases lay between the germline ends. CDR1 SGHDT and CDR2 YYEEEE come from the germline V gene. CDR3 size: 13 residues.

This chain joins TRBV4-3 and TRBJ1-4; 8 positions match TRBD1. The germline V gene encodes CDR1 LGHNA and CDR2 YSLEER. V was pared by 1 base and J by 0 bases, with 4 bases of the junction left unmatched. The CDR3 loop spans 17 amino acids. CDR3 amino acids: CASSQGTGLATNEKLFF. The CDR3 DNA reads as TGCGCCAGCAGCCAAGGGACAGGGCTTGCAACTAATGAAAAACTGTTTTTT.

The CDR3 nucleotides are TGTGCCAGCAGCTCCTCGGCTGCCTACGAGCAGTACTTC. Translated: CASSSSAAYEQYF. This sequence joins TRBV5-6 and TRBJ2-7; D remains ambiguous. The CDR3 has 13 amino acids. Trimming took 3 bases from V and 2 from J, leaving 9 bases between them. CDR1 SGHDT and CDR2 YYEEEE come from the germline V gene.

CDR3 sequence (DNA): TGTGCCAGCAGTGAAAGGGTTTACACTGAAGCTTTCTTT. Its translation is CASSERVYTEAFF. J is TRBJ1-1 and V is TRBV6-5; D ambiguous. Germline V gene sequence: CDR1 MNHEY, CDR2 SVGAGI. The CDR3 has 13 residues. V lost 5 bases to trimming and J lost 3 bases, with 10 bases between them.